The rows below give T cell receptor beta chains drawn from one sample of a study of long-term antiretroviral therapy in people with HIV. Sequenced by immunoSEQ multiplex PCR; TCRdb stores in-frame clones only, minus some. The profile shows fewer than 30,000 clones, about 90% of them singletons. Sequenced material: unsorted PBMCs, taken more than 4.3 years after starting antiretroviral therapy. These receptors were obtained from a man aged 25-40 years with HIV. Each CDR3 is given with its conserved first and last residue. A D gene is named only where the DNA matches it firmly. Only part of the rows carry a size: once, few, many, or a class if the clone is expanded.

j_call	d_call	v_call	clone_size	cdr3_aa	cdr3_nt
TRBJ2-3	.	TRBV19	.	CASSIRRGTDTQYF	TGTGCCAGTAGTATCCGAAGAGGGACAGATACGCAGTATTTT
TRBJ1-2	.	TRBV7-9	.	CASSTAPYGYTF	TGTGCCAGCAGTACAGCTCCTTATGGCTACACCTTC
TRBJ2-1	.	TRBV5-1	.	CASSLSSAYNEQFF	TGCGCCAGCAGCTTGTCCAGCGCCTACAATGAGCAGTTCTTC
TRBJ1-1	.	TRBV9	.	CASSVGTINTEAFF	TGTGCCAGCAGCGTGGGGACGATTAACACTGAAGCTTTCTTT
TRBJ1-1	.	TRBV6-5	.	CASSQTRRGTEAFF	TGTGCCAGCAGTCAGACCCGGAGAGGCACTGAAGCTTTCTTT
TRBJ2-2	.	TRBV5-6	.	CASSFLLTGELFF	TGTGCCAGCAGCTTTTTGCTCACCGGGGAGCTGTTTTTT
TRBJ1-1	.	TRBV10-3	.	CAIRLGGDTEAFF	TGTGCCATCAGGCTTGGGGGGGACACTGAAGCTTTCTTT
TRBJ2-3	TRBD2	TRBV4-3	.	CASSHAVAGGKLDTQYF	TGCGCCAGCAGCCATGCAGTAGCGGGGGGGAAGCTAGATACGCAGTATTTT
TRBJ2-1	.	TRBV5-1	.	CASSLGPEQFF	TGCGCCAGCAGTTTAGGACCTGAGCAGTTCTTC
TRBJ1-6	TRBD1	TRBV6-6	few	CASSYSTGTNSPLHF	TGTGCCAGCAGTTACTCGACAGGGACTAATTCACCCCTCCACTTT
TRBJ1-1	.	TRBV29-1	.	CSAGQLMNTEAFF	TGCAGCGCTGGACAGCTCATGAACACTGAAGCTTTCTTT
TRBJ2-7	TRBD1	TRBV7-9	.	CASSLEAGGTYEQYF	TGTGCCAGCAGCTTGGAGGCAGGGGGCACCTACGAGCAGTACTTC
TRBJ2-1	TRBD2	TRBV9	.	CASSVATLAGGGSYNEQFF	TGTGCCAGCAGCGTAGCTACGCTAGCGGGAGGGGGGTCCTACAATGAGCAGTTCTTC
TRBJ2-7	.	TRBV28	.	CASSSPGSRGKYEQYF	TGTGCCAGCAGTTCCCCCGGTAGTCGCGGAAAATACGAGCAGTACTTC
TRBJ2-1	TRBD2	TRBV7-9	.	CASNVAGVGNEQFF	TGTGCCAGCAACGTAGCGGGAGTGGGTAATGAGCAGTTCTTC
TRBJ2-7	.	TRBV18	.	CASSPALPDEQYF	TGTGCCAGCTCGCCGGCCTTACCTGACGAGCAGTACTTC
TRBJ1-2	.	TRBV6-5	.	CASSYGGPNYGYTF	TGTGCCAGCAGTTACGGGGGCCCTAACTATGGCTACACCTTC
TRBJ2-3	.	TRBV7-2	.	CASSLDEEDTQYF	TGTGCCAGCAGCTTAGATGAAGAGGATACGCAGTATTTT
TRBJ2-1	.	TRBV19	.	CASTPRRAAYNEQFF	TGTGCCAGTACCCCCAGGAGGGCGGCGTACAATGAGCAGTTCTTC
TRBJ2-5	.	TRBV18	.	CASSPLGGQETQYF	TGTGCCAGCTCACCCCTGGGTGGGCAAGAGACCCAGTACTTC
TRBJ1-1	.	TRBV4-2	.	CASSQGGNTEAFF	TGTGCCAGCAGCCAAGGGGGGAACACTGAAGCTTTCTTT
TRBJ2-7	.	TRBV5-1	.	CASSSGLAYEQYF	TGCGCCAGCAGCTCCGGACTGGCTTACGAGCAGTACTTC
TRBJ1-1	.	TRBV13	.	CASSWSGSNEAFF	TGTGCCAGCAGCTGGTCAGGGTCTAATGAAGCTTTCTTT
TRBJ2-5	TRBD2	TRBV14	.	CASSGGLAVHGETQYF	TGTGCCAGCAGCGGGGGACTAGCGGTCCACGGGGAGACCCAGTACTTC
TRBJ1-5	TRBD1	TRBV18	.	CASSTGVGNQPQHF	TGTGCCAGCTCAACAGGGGTCGGCAATCAGCCCCAGCATTTT
TRBJ2-7	TRBD2	TRBV11-2	.	CATRGGLAGNSYEQYF	TGTGCCACCCGAGGGGGACTAGCGGGAAACTCCTACGAGCAGTACTTC
TRBJ2-3	TRBD2	TRBV19	.	CATTLDSGSSDTQYF	TGTGCCACGACCCTGGATAGCGGGAGTTCAGATACGCAGTATTTT
TRBJ1-2	.	TRBV2	once	CASSVRQGRGGYTF	TGTGCCAGCAGTGTTAGGCAGGGAAGGGGTGGCTACACCTTC
TRBJ1-2	.	TRBV21-1	.	CASRGTRDSNYGYTF	TGTGCCAGCAGGGGGACCCGAGACAGTAACTATGGCTACACCTTC
TRBJ1-5	.	TRBV29-1	.	CSVYSGTAPGNQPQHF	TGCAGCGTTTACTCCGGGACTGCTCCCGGCAATCAGCCCCAGCATTTT
TRBJ1-1	.	TRBV6-1	.	CASSPTPDSNTEAFF	TGTGCCAGCAGCCCCACCCCGGACTCGAACACTGAAGCTTTCTTT
TRBJ2-7	TRBD1	TRBV15	.	CATSRPRQGPMGEQYF	TGTGCCACCAGCAGGCCCAGACAGGGTCCGATGGGCGAGCAGTACTTC
TRBJ2-1	.	TRBV6-5	once	CASSYSFVVYPSEQFF	TGTGCCAGCAGTTACTCCTTCGTGGTGTACCCGTCGGAGCAGTTCTTC
TRBJ2-7	.	TRBV9	once	CASSVGQGSEQYF	TGTGCCAGCAGCGTAGGCCAGGGGAGCGAGCAGTACTTC
TRBJ1-1	.	TRBV28	.	CASSLDSTAEAFF	TGTGCCAGCAGTTTGGATTCGACCGCAGAAGCTTTCTTT
TRBJ2-5	.	TRBV2	.	CASRRGEETQYF	TGTGCCAGCAGAAGGGGCGAGGAGACCCAGTACTTC
TRBJ1-5	.	TRBV19	.	CASSFFRSNGDQPQHF	TGTGCCAGTAGTTTCTTCCGGTCGAATGGCGATCAGCCCCAGCATTTT
TRBJ2-1	.	TRBV11-2	.	CASSLSLSSYNEQFF	TGTGCCAGCAGCTTAAGCTTAAGCTCCTACAATGAGCAGTTCTTC
TRBJ2-7	TRBD1	TRBV19	.	CASRSRAGGSYEQYF	TGTGCCAGTAGAAGCAGGGCAGGGGGCTCCTACGAGCAGTACTTC
TRBJ2-3	TRBD2	TRBV4-3	.	CASSQERSGGRGRLTDTQYF	TGCGCCAGCAGCCAAGAACGCTCGGGGGGACGGGGACGACTCACAGATACGCAGTATTTT
TRBJ2-7	.	TRBV4-1	.	CASSQEDRQYEQYF	TGCGCCAGCAGCCAGGAAGACAGGCAATACGAGCAGTACTTC
TRBJ1-3	.	TRBV18	.	CASSPPARTGNTIYF	TGTGCCAGCTCACCACCAGCCCGGACCGGAAACACCATATATTTT
TRBJ1-2	TRBD1	TRBV5-1	.	CASSTGQGIYGYTF	TGCGCCAGCAGCACGGGACAGGGGATCTATGGCTACACCTTC
TRBJ1-5	.	TRBV19	.	CASSLDSNQPQHF	TGTGCCAGTAGTCTCGACAGCAATCAGCCCCAGCATTTT
TRBJ2-5	TRBD1	TRBV4-2	.	CASSQGTGVETQYF	TGTGCCAGCAGCCAAGGGACAGGGGTAGAGACCCAGTACTTC
TRBJ2-3	.	TRBV7-3	.	CASSSTPSDTQYF	TGTGCCAGCAGCTCGACCCCATCGGATACGCAGTATTTT
TRBJ1-2	.	TRBV27	.	CASRPLGGNYGYTF	TGTGCCAGCCGCCCTCTAGGGGGTAACTATGGCTACACCTTC
TRBJ2-3	TRBD2	TRBV7-9	once	CASSRRGAGNTDTQYF	TGTGCCAGCAGCCGAAGGGGAGCGGGGAACACAGATACGCAGTATTTT
TRBJ2-3	.	TRBV11-2	.	CASSLWGMNTDTQYF	TGTGCCAGCAGCTTATGGGGAATGAACACAGATACGCAGTATTTT
TRBJ2-2	.	TRBV2	.	CASRKWTPQNTKSGNTGELFF	TGTGCCAGCAGGAAATGGACACCCCAGAACACCAAATCGGGGAACACCGGGGAGCTGTTTTTT